The 9 T cell receptor beta chains below were found in one sample sequenced in a study of blood T cell repertoires in COVID-19. Method: immunoSEQ multiplex PCR; TCRdb's copy keeps in-frame clones and lacks some. The sample consists of approximately 150,000 clones, 88% of them appearing once. Sample: peripheral blood. The receptors here all came from a woman between 45 and 65 years old with acute or convalescent COVID-19.

The chain carries TRBV5-5 and TRBJ2-3, with TRBD1 matching 8 bases. Germline V CDR1 and CDR2: SGHKS, YYEKEE (reference sequence). Trimming removed 4 bases from V and 8 bases from J; junction bases left unmatched: 12. The CDR3 extends over 15 amino acids. For the CDR3, the DNA is TGTGCCAGCAGCGCCGGGACAGGCTCGTCCGCTACGCAGTATTTT. Translating it yields CASSAGTGSSATQYF.

The chain employs TRBV11-2 and TRBJ2-5; TRBD1 agrees at 8 bases. The junction had 11 bases not matched to a gene; V was cut back by 6 bases and J by 5 bases. Germline CDR1 and CDR2: SGHAT and FQNNGV. The CDR3 runs to 15 residues. In DNA, the CDR3 is TGTGCCAGCAGAGAACGCAGGGGGCGCGGGGAGACCCAGTACTTC. It is translated as CASRERRGRGETQYF.

The chain uses TRBV4-1 and TRBJ2-5; D gene unclear. Looked up from germline, CDR1 is MGHRA and CDR2 is YSYEKL. V was cut by 1 base and J by 2 bases, with 5 bases left in between. This CDR3 is built from 13 residues. This CDR3 is CASSQAEQETQYF. The CDR3 DNA follows: TGCGCCAGCAGCCAAGCGGAGCAAGAGACCCAGTACTTC.

The chain is built from TRBV3-1 (or the pseudogene TRBV3-2) and TRBJ1-4; no clear D. The CDR3 contains 14 residues. The ends were cut back, 0 bases at V and 3 bases at J, with 5 bases in the middle. Germline lookup yields CDR1 LGHDT and CDR2 YNNKEL (reference sequence). This CDR3 reads CASSQDSSNEKLFF. In DNA, the CDR3 is TGTGCCAGCAGCCAAGACAGTTCTAATGAAAAACTGTTTTTT.

The gene calls are TRBV7-6 and TRBJ1-5, with D possibly TRBD1 on 5 matching bases. Germline CDR1 SGHVS, CDR2 FNYEAQ. Between the trimmed V and J ends, which lost 1 base and 3 bases, there was a span of 10 bases. The length of the CDR3 is 15 residues. The CDR3 DNA follows: TGTGCCAGCAGCTTAGGAGACAGATACAATCAGCCCCAGCATTTT. This codes for CASSLGDRYNQPQHF.

The chain links TRBV5-5 to TRBJ2-3; TRBD2 aligns across 9 bases. The CDR3 extends over 17 amino acids. The germline V gene has CDR1 SGHKS and CDR2 YYEKEE (reference sequence). J lost 2 bases, V lost 0 bases, and 7 bases had no gene match. The CDR3: CASSLATSGSFTDTQYF. CDR3 sequence (DNA): TGTGCCAGCAGCTTGGCCACTAGCGGGTCGTTCACAGATACGCAGTATTTT.

Details on this clone: The same CDR3 can be traced to other DNA sequences in this sample. The V gene is TRBV9, the J gene TRBJ2-7, with unresolved D. V shed 0 bases and J shed 1 base, with 8 bases lying between them. This CDR3 contains 14 residues. Per germline, CDR1 SGDLS and CDR2 YYNGEE. The chain's CDR3 is CASSVGSGSYEQYF. In DNA form, the CDR3 reads TGTGCCAGCAGCGTAGGTTCAGGATCCTACGAGCAGTACTTC. Full variable domain (remainder filled in from reference TRBV9 and TRBJ2-7): DSGVTQTPKHLITATGQRVTLRCSPRSGDLSVYWYQQSLDQGLQFLIQYYNGEERAKGNILERFSAQQFPDLHSELNLSSLELGDSALYFCASSVGSGSYEQYFGPGTRLTVT.

This sequence joins TRBV6-5 and TRBJ2-1, with TRBD2 matching 11 bases. Germline values: CDR1 MNHEY, CDR2 SVGAGI. The CDR3 runs to 16 residues. V shed 2 bases and J 9 bases; nucleotides not matched to a gene: 9. The CDR3 DNA follows: TGTGCCAGCAGTTACCCCCTAGCGGGGGGCTGGGTTGAGCAGTTCTTC. Residues: CASSYPLAGGWVEQFF.

This rearrangement joins TRBV28 to TRBJ2-7; 7 bases align to TRBD1. Germline-derived CDR1 and CDR2 are MDHEN and SYDVKM. Trimming cost V 4 bases and J 2 bases; bases outside gene matches: 8. The length of the CDR3 is 15 residues. The CDR3 here is CASSSPGQPTYEQYF. CDR3 DNA sequence: TGTGCCAGCAGTTCACCGGGACAGCCCACCTACGAGCAGTACTTC.